This T cell receptor (beta chain) is from a study of T cell repertoires in cytomegalovirus infection. Overall study: Both a matching HLA type and CMV infection were indicated by public TCR beta signatures.

With regard to this clonotype: As yet, its antigen is unknown.

General study results and limits: Identification of carriers of CMV plus the relevant HLA was achieved through cumulative public TCR beta family frequency. Predominance within the ex vivo response was attributable to HLA-C-restricted CMV-specific TCR beta clonotypes.

TCRdb redid the calling of the reads with MiXCR, one entry per CDR3 protein. The sample includes approximately 500,000 distinct CDR3 sequences, more than 15% of them seen just once. The CDR3 has 17 residues. The germline CDR1 and CDR2 sequences are MGHRA and YSYEKL. The V end lost 4 bases, the J end lost 5 bases, and 21 bases lay between the germline ends. This receptor was identified in a human donor in good health (CMV status not recorded). Some clones in this sample may be carry-over from other donors' samples. Input material: CD8+ T cells from PBMCs. The rearrangement links TRBV4-1 to TRBJ1-3, with D perhaps matching TRBD1 (5 bases). The chain's CDR3 is CASSPSTGRELRNTIYF. The CDR3 DNA reads as TGCGCCAGCAGCCCCAGTACGGGACGCGAGTTAAGAAACACCATATATTTT.